The 25 T cell receptor beta chains presented below share a single source sample, sequenced in a study of T-cell memory formation after mild COVID-19. Each CDR3 protein gets one entry after TCRdb re-called the 5' RACE reads with MiXCR. The data show 210,000 or so distinct CDR3 sequences, with approximately 30% seen just once and over 10% held by the top ten. Sequencing input: PBMCs or a T cell subset sorted from them (not recorded which). The receptors come from an adult woman who had mild COVID-19 (a few samples of this study predate the infection). Cell type and time point are not known.

The V call is TRBV3-1, the J call TRBJ1-1, with D unresolved. V lost 3 bases, J lost 0 bases, and 11 bases lay in between. The CDR3 covers 15 residues. Germline CDR1 reads LGHDT; CDR2 reads YNNKEL (reference sequence). The CDR3 loop is CASSHTGPLNTEAFF. CDR3 coding DNA: TGTGCCAGCAGCCACACCGGGCCCCTGAACACTGAAGCTTTCTTT.

This clonotype was picked up a small number of times. The chain joins TRBV29-1 to TRBJ2-7; TRBD2 agrees at 7 bases. V shed 5 bases and J 3 bases; nucleotides not matched to a gene: 7. CDR3 size: 13 residues. The germline V gene encodes CDR1 SQVTM and CDR2 ANQGSEA. CDR3 nucleotides: TGCAGCGTTCTTGGGCTAGCGGACTACGAGCAGTACTTC. This codes for CSVLGLADYEQYF.

This rearrangement joins TRBV12-3 or TRBV12-4 to TRBJ2-3; 7 bases agree with TRBD2. The CDR3 has 19 amino acids. V lost 6 bases to trimming and J lost 0 bases; unmatched junction nucleotides: 18. In nucleotides, the CDR3 is TGTGCCAGCAGCAATACTCCAGGGACGGGAGGCTTTAGCACAGATACGCAGTATTTT. Amino acids: CASSNTPGTGGFSTDTQYF.

This clonotype has only a few counts. V usage is TRBV5-1 and J usage is TRBJ2-3, with 12 positions matching TRBD1. The CDR3 is 16 residues long. The trim removed 4 bases at V and 4 bases at J, leaving 7 bases unmatched. Germline CDR1 is SGHRS and CDR2 is YFSETQ. The CDR3: CASSAAGTGGPDTQYF. The CDR3 region has the DNA TGCGCCAGCAGCGCTGCCGGGACAGGGGGCCCAGATACGCAGTATTTT.

V and J are TRBV12-3 or TRBV12-4 and TRBJ1-4; D call uncertain. The CDR3 contains 16 residues. The V end lost 5 bases, the J end lost 8 bases, and 21 bases lay between the germline ends. The CDR3 loop is CASSPNVGHVGEKLFF. The CDR3 DNA follows: TGTGCCAGCAGTCCTAATGTGGGCCACGTTGGGGAAAAACTGTTTTTT.

This clonotype was detected many times. The genes are TRBV7-2 and TRBJ2-3; D possibly corresponds to TRBD2 (6 bases). Trimming took 2 bases from V and 1 from J, leaving 13 bases between them. CDR3 length: 16 residues. CDR1 and CDR2 from the germline V gene are SGHTA and FQGNSA. The CDR3 loop reads CASSLTWTTRTDTQYF. In nucleotides, the CDR3 is TGTGCCAGCAGCTTAACCTGGACTACCCGCACAGATACGCAGTATTTT.

This clonotype was observed a handful of times. The genes are TRBV12-3 or TRBV12-4 and TRBJ1-5; D unresolved. V lost 3 bases and J 7 bases, leaving 10 bases between the germline ends. The length of the CDR3 is 13 residues. CDR3 in amino acids: CASSLSSGQPQHF. DNA of the CDR3: TGTGCCAGCAGTTTGTCCAGTGGCCAGCCCCAGCATTTT.

This clonotype has a handful of counts. The gene calls are TRBV15 and TRBJ1-4, with a tentative D call TRBD1 (5 bases). The CDR3 is made up of 15 amino acids. V lost 0 bases and J lost 8, with 13 bases in between. The germline V gene has CDR1 LNHNV and CDR2 YYDKDF (reference sequence). The CDR3 DNA follows: TGTGCCACCAGCAGAGATCCAGGGAGAAACGAAAAACTGTTTTTT. Protein product: CATSRDPGRNEKLFF.

The chain employs TRBV5-6 and TRBJ1-2, with unresolved D. Germline values: CDR1 SGHDT, CDR2 YYEEEE. V was pared by 3 bases and J by 2 bases, with 20 bases between. The CDR3 is 17 residues long. CDR3 in amino acids: CASSWPGYTWLNYGYTF. CDR3 in DNA: TGTGCCAGCAGCTGGCCCGGTTATACTTGGCTGAACTATGGCTACACCTTC.

The V call is TRBV12-3 or TRBV12-4, the J call TRBJ1-1, with 7 bases matching TRBD1. V was clipped by 6 bases and J by 0 bases; unmatched bases: 4. This CDR3 region has 14 residues. CDR3: CASRAGQLNTEAFF. The DNA of the CDR3 is TGTGCCAGCAGAGCGGGACAGCTGAACACTGAAGCTTTCTTT.

The chain has TRBV7-6 and TRBJ1-4; no firm D call. Between the trimmed V and J ends, which lost 3 bases and 7 bases, there was a span of 12 bases. The CDR3 totals 14 residues. Per germline, CDR1 SGHVS and CDR2 FNYEAQ. As DNA, the CDR3 is TGTGCCAGCAGCTTCGCCGGGGTATCTGAAAAACTGTTTTTT. The encoded protein is CASSFAGVSEKLFF.

The rearrangement joins TRBV7-2 to TRBJ2-3; D gene uncertain. The CDR3 is 13 residues long. The germline gives CDR1 SGHTA, CDR2 FQGNSA. The germline V and J ends were trimmed by 1 base and 4 bases, with 6 bases remaining between them. CDR3 bases: TGTGCCAGCAGCTTAGTAGGGTCAGATACGCAGTATTTT. It translates to CASSLVGSDTQYF.

The V gene is TRBV5-1, the J gene TRBJ2-2, with TRBD2 matching over 12 bases. From germline, CDR1 is SGHRS and CDR2 YFSETQ. Germline trimming cut 4 bases from V and 5 bases from J; bases unmatched to any gene: 12. The CDR3 contains 18 residues. The CDR3 loop is CASSPGLAGRAGTGELFF. In DNA, the CDR3 is TGCGCCAGCAGCCCGGGACTAGCGGGTCGGGCAGGAACCGGGGAGCTGTTTTTT.

A few counts support this clonotype. The chain employs TRBV3-1 and TRBJ2-3; D is perhaps TRBD1 or TRBD2 (5 bases each). This CDR3 has 18 amino acids. Trimming took 6 bases from V and 0 from J, leaving 22 bases between them. Germline CDR1 is LGHDT and CDR2 is YNNKEL (reference sequence). The CDR3 coding sequence is TGTGCCAGCAGGCAAAGTCCATGGGGGAAGGAGAGCACAGATACGCAGTATTTT. Its translation is CASRQSPWGKESTDTQYF.

A few counts support this clonotype. The rearrangement links TRBV4-1 to TRBJ2-1, with TRBD2 as a possible D gene (6 bases). Looked up from germline, CDR1 is MGHRA and CDR2 is YSYEKL. This CDR3 has 16 amino acids. Trimming removed 4 bases at V and 0 bases at J, with 13 bases between. CDR3 amino acids: CASSPLALPSYNEQFF. CDR3 sequence (DNA): TGCGCCAGCAGCCCACTAGCCCTTCCCTCCTACAATGAGCAGTTCTTC.

The chain has TRBV13 and TRBJ2-7; D perhaps matches TRBD2 (6 bases). Germline-derived CDR1 and CDR2 are PRHDT and FYEKMQ (reference sequence). The CDR3 totals 14 residues. V was shortened by 3 bases and J by 6 bases, with 15 bases between the two germline ends. The CDR3: CASSFRGGNGEQYF. CDR3 bases: TGTGCCAGCAGCTTCCGCGGCGGGAACGGCGAGCAGTACTTC.

This clonotype appeared a few times. This chain connects TRBV12-3 or TRBV12-4 to TRBJ2-6; D gene uncertain. V lost 3 bases and J lost 4, with 7 bases in between. The CDR3 runs to 14 residues. CDR3 DNA: TGTGCCAGCAGTTTTTTAGGGGGGGCCAACGTCCTGACTTTC. This sequence encodes CASSFLGGANVLTF.

This clonotype was detected once. The chain couples TRBV5-1 to TRBJ1-6; D ambiguous. Trimming left V 0 bases short and J 8 bases short, with 12 bases between. The CDR3 is 15 residues long. Germline-derived CDR1 and CDR2 are SGHRS and YFSETQ. Here the CDR3 reads CASSLEIAAYSPLHF. CDR3 coding DNA: TGCGCCAGCAGCTTGGAAATCGCAGCCTATTCACCCCTCCACTTT.

V usage is TRBV14 and J usage is TRBJ2-4; D ambiguous. CDR3 length: 18 residues. The germline CDR1 and CDR2 sequences are SGHDN and FVKESK. The V and J ends lost 1 base and 0 bases respectively, with 16 bases between them. CDR3 bases: TGTGCCAGCAGCCAAGGTGGGATTATCTCCCGAGCCAAAAACATTCAGTACTTC. As protein: CASSQGGIISRAKNIQYF.

The rearrangement joins TRBV24-1 to TRBJ2-1; 9 positions match TRBD2. Germline V gene data show CDR1 as KGHDR and CDR2 as SFDVKD. V gave up 4 bases and J gave up 9 bases; unmatched junction bases: 6. The CDR3 contains 14 residues. CDR3 sequence: CATSEFSAGGEQFF. The CDR3 region has the DNA TGTGCCACCAGTGAGTTCTCAGCGGGAGGTGAGCAGTTCTTC.

The chain is built from TRBV5-1 and TRBJ2-7, with 8 bases aligning to TRBD1. The CDR3 spans 17 residues. V lost 0 bases and J lost 6; bases outside the gene matches: 14. Germline V lookup: CDR1 SGHRS, CDR2 YFSETQ. The CDR3 nucleotides read TGCGCCAGCAGCTTGGATCCGCCCATCCAGGGGGCAGTCGAGCAGTACTTC. Translated: CASSLDPPIQGAVEQYF.

The chain uses TRBV5-1 and TRBJ1-2; 8 bases fit TRBD1. In germline, CDR1 is SGHRS, CDR2 YFSETQ. The CDR3 consists of 14 residues. V shed 0 bases and J 6 bases; nucleotides not matched to a gene: 4. The CDR3 region is CASSLAQGGNGYTF. Written as DNA, the CDR3 is TGCGCCAGCAGCTTGGCACAGGGGGGAAATGGCTACACCTTC.

This clonotype was counted many times. The gene calls are TRBV5-1 and TRBJ1-1, with 8 bases matching TRBD1. Germline V lookup: CDR1 SGHRS, CDR2 YFSETQ. This CDR3 region has 15 residues. V shed 0 bases, J shed 1 base, and the junction held 2 bases outside the gene matches. The CDR3 nucleotides read TGCGCCAGCAGCTTGGACGGACAGGGGAACACTGAAGCTTTCTTT. Translating it yields CASSLDGQGNTEAFF.

The sample holds a few counts of this clonotype. V and J are TRBV5-8 and TRBJ2-1, with D perhaps TRBD2 (5 bases). Germline CDR1 is SGHTS and CDR2 is YDEGEE. Trimming left V 6 bases short and J 3 bases short, with 19 bases between. CDR3 length: 16 amino acids. CDR3 bases: TGTGCCAGCATCCGAATCCCGGGATTTAACTACAATGAGCAGTTCTTC. Its protein product is CASIRIPGFNYNEQFF.

Ten or more counts support this clonotype. This chain connects TRBV7-8 to TRBJ2-1, with a possible D match to TRBD1 (5 bases). Germline V gene sequence: CDR1 SGHVS, CDR2 FQNEAQ. The germline V and J ends were trimmed by 5 bases and 5 bases, with 10 bases remaining between them. This CDR3 is 13 amino acids long. CDR3 region: CASSPTRDNEQFF. The CDR3 bases are TGTGCCAGCAGCCCCACCAGGGACAATGAGCAGTTCTTC.